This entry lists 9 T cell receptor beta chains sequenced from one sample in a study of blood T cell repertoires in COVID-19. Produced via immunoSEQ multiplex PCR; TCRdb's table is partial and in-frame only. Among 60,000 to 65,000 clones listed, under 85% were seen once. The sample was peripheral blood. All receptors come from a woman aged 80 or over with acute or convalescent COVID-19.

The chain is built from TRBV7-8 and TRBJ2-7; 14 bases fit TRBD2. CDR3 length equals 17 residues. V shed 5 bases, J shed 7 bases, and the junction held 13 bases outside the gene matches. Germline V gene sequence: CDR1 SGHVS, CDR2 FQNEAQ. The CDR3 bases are TGTGCCAGCAGCCCAGCCCGGACTAGCGGGAGGTCGCGGGAGCAGTACTTC. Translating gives CASSPARTSGRSREQYF.

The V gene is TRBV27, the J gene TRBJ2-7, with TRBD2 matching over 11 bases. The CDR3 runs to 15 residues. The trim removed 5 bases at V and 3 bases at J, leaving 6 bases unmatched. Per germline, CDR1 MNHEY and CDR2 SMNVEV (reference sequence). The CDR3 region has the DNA TGTGCCAGCAGTAGCATAGCGGGAGGGGACTACGAGCAGTACTTC. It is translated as CASSSIAGGDYEQYF.

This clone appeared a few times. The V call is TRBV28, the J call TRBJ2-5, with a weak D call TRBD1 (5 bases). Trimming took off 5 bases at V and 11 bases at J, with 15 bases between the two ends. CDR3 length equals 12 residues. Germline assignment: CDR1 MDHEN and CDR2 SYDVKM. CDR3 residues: CASSETRQRQYF. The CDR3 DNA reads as TGTGCCAGCAGTGAAACCCGACAGAGACAGTACTTC.

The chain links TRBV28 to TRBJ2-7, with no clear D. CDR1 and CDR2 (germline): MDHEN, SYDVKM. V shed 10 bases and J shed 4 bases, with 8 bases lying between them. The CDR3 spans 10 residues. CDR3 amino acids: CATSRYEQYF. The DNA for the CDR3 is TGTGCCACATCGAGGTACGAGCAGTACTTC.

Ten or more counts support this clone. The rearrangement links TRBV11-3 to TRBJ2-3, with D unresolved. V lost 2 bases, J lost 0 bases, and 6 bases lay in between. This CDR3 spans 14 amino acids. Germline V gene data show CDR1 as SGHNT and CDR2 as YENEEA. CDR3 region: CASSLTPSTDTQYF. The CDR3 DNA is TGTGCCAGCAGCTTAACTCCTAGCACAGATACGCAGTATTTT.

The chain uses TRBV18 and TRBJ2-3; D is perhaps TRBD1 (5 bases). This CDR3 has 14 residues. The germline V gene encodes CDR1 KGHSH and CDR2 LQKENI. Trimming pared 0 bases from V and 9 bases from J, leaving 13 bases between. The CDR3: CASSPPQGTRTQYF. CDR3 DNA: TGTGCCAGCTCACCACCCCAGGGTACCCGAACGCAGTATTTT.

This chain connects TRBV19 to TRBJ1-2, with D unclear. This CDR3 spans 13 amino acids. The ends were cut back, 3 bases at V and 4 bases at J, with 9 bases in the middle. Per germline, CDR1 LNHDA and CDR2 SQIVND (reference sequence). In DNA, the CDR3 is TGTGCCAGTAGTATTGCGGGGTCCTATGGCTACACCTTC. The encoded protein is CASSIAGSYGYTF.

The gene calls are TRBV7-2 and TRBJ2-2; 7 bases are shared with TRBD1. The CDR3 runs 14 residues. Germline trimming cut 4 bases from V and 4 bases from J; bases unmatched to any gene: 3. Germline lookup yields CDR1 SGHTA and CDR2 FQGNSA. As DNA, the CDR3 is TGTGCCAGCAGCTCCTCAGGGGGCACCGGGGAGCTGTTTTTT. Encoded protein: CASSSSGGTGELFF.

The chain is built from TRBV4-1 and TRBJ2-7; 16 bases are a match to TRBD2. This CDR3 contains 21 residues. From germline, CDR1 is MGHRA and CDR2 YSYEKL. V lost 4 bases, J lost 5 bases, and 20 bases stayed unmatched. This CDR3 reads CASSLTLPPLGLAGGPNEQYF. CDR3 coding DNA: TGCGCCAGCAGCCTGACGCTACCACCCTTGGGACTAGCGGGAGGGCCGAACGAGCAGTACTTC.